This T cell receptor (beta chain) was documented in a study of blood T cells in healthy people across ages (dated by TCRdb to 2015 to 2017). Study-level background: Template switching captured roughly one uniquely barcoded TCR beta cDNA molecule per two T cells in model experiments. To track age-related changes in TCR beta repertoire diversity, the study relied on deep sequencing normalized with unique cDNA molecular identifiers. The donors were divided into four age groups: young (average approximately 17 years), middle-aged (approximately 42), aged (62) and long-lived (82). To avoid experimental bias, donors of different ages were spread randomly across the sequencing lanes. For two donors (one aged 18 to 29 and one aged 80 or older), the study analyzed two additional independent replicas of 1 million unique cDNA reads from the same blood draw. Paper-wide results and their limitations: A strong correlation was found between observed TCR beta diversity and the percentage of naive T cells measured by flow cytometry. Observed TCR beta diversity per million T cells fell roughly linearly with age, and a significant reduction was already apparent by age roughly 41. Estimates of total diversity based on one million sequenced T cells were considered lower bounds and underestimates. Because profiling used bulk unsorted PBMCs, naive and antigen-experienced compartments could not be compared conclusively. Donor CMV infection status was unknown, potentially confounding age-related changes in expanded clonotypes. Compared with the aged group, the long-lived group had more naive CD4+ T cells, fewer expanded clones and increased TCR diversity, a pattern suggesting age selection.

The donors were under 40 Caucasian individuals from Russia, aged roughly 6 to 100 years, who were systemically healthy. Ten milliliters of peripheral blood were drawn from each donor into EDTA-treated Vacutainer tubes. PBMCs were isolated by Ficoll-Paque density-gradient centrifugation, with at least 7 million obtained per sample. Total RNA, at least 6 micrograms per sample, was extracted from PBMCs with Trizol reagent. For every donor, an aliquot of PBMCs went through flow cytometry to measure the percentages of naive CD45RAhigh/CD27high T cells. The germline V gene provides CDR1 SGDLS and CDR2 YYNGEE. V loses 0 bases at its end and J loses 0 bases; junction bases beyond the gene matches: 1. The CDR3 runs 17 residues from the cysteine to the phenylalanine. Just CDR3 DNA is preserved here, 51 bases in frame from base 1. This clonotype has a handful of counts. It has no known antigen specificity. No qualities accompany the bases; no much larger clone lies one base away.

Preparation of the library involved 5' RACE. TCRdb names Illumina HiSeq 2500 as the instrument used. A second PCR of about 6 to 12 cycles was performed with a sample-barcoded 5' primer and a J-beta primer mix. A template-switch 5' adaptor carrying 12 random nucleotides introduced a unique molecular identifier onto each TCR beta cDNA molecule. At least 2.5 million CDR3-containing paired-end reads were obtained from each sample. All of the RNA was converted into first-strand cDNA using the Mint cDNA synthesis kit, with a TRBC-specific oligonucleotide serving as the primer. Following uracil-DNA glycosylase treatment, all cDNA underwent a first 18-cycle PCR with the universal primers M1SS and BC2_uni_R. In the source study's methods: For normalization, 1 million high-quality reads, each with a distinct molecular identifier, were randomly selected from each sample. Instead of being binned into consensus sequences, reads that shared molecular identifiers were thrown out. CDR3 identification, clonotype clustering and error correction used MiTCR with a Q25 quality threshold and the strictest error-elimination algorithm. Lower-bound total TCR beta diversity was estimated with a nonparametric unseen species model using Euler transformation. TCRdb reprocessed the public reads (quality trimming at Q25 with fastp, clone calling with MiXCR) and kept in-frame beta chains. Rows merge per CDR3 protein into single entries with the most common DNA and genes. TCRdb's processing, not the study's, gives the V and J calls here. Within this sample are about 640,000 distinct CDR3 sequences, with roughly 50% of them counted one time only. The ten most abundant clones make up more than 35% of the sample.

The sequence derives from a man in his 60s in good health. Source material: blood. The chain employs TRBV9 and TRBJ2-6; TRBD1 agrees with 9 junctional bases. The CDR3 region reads CASSVGQGGSGANVLTF. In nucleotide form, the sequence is TGTGCCAGCAGCGTAGGACAGGGGGGCTCTGGGGCCAACGTCCTGACTTTC.